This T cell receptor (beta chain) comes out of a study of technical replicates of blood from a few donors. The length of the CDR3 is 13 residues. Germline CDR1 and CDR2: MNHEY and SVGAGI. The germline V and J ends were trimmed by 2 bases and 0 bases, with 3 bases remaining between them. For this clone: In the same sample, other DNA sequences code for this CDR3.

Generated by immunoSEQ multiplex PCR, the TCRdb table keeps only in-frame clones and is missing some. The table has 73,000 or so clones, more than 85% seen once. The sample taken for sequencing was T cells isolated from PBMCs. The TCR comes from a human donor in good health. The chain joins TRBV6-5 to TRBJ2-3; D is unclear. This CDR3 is CASSYQSTDTQYF. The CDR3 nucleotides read TGTGCCAGCAGTTACCAGAGCACAGATACGCAGTATTTT.